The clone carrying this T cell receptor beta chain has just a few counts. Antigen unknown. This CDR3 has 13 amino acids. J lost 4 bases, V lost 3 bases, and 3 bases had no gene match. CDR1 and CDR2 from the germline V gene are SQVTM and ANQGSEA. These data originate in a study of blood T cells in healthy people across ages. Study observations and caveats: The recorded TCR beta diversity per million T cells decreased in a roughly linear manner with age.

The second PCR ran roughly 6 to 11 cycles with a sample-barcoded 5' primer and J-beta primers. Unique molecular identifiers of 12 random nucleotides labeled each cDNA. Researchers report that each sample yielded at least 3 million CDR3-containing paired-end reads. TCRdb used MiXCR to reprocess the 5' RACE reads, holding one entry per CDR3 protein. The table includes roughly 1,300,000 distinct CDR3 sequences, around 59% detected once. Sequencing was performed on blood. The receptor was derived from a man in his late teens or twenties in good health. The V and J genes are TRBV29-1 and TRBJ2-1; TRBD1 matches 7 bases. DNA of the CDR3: TGCAGCGTTGAGGGGACAGCTTACAATGAGCAGTTCTTC. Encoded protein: CSVEGTAYNEQFF.